This entry lists 13 T cell receptor beta chains sequenced from one sample in a study of identical twins. TCRdb analysed the 5' RACE reads with MiXCR anew, one entry per CDR3 protein. Of hundreds of thousands of distinct CDR3 sequences in the sample, over 8.5% were seen once. The data were also submitted as part of a second study, on yellow fever vaccine responses in identical twins.

Sequencing was carried out using PBMCs. All receptors derive from a woman between 18 and 29 years old in good health.

This clonotype was detected only a few times. The conserved phenylalanine or tryptophan normally closing the CDR3 is absent here, so this likely arose from a read error. No DNA is shown, since the ends of the CDR3 on it are uncertain; the CDR3 is the one TCRdb lists. V usage is TRBV29-1 and J usage is TRBJ2-1; TRBD2, the D gene given by the table, was not confirmed from the DNA. The CDR3 adds up to 13 amino acids, both ends counted. Per the germline V gene, CDR1 is SQVTM and CDR2 is ANQGSEA. The CDR3 here is CSVEAAGGYGMIL.

This clonotype was counted a few times. CDR3 DNA sequence: TGTGCCAGCAGCCTCCGGACAGGAGGTATCACAGATACGCAGTATTTT. It is translated as CASSLRTGGITDTQYF. The chain uses TRBV7-2 and TRBJ2-3, with 7 bases aligning to TRBD1. Germline values: CDR1 SGHTA, CDR2 FQGNSA. Unmatched junction bases numbered 10, after V lost 5 bases and J lost 2 bases. The CDR3 is made up of 16 amino acids.

The V gene is TRBV5-4, the J gene TRBJ2-5, with 10 bases identical to TRBD2. The CDR3 loop spans 20 amino acids. With 0 bases clipped from V and 2 bases from J, the junction kept 16 bases outside the gene matches. Germline CDR1 SGHNT, CDR2 YYREEE (reference sequence). The DNA for the CDR3 is TGTGCCAGCAGCTTGGCTCGGAGGCCTAGCGGGAGTGGGCGGCAAGAGACCCAGTACTTC. It is translated as CASSLARRPSGSGRQETQYF.

This clonotype appeared a few times. V usage is TRBV4-3 and J usage is TRBJ2-7; TRBD2 might be the D (6 bases). This CDR3 is 15 amino acids long. V was trimmed by 4 bases and J by 4 bases, leaving 17 bases between them. CDR1 and CDR2 from the germline V gene are LGHNA and YSLEER. This CDR3 is CASSLNWGEVYEQYF. The CDR3 coding sequence is TGCGCCAGCAGCCTCAATTGGGGGGAGGTATACGAGCAGTACTTC.

V gene TRBV10-1 combines with J gene TRBJ2-1; no firm D call. V lost 2 bases and J lost 10, with 12 bases in between. The CDR3 totals 13 residues. CDR1 is WNHNN and CDR2 is SYGVQD in the germline V gene (reference sequence). DNA of the CDR3: TGCGCCAGCAGTGAGGATTCGGTAAACGAGCAGTTCTTC. Its protein is CASSEDSVNEQFF.

V and J are TRBV19 and TRBJ2-7; D call uncertain. CDR1 and CDR2 (germline): LNHDA, SQIVND (reference sequence). V lost 7 bases and J 2 bases, leaving 15 bases between the germline ends. CDR3 length: 14 residues. This CDR3 reads CASTLGNPPYEQYF. DNA for the CDR3: TGTGCCAGTACCCTAGGAAACCCTCCCTACGAGCAGTACTTC.

This clonotype was seen only a few times. The CDR3 spells CASSQGTSGGVAQYF. The CDR3 bases are TGTGCCAGCAGCCAAGGGACTAGCGGGGGGGTCGCTCAGTACTTC. The chain recombines TRBV4-2 with TRBJ2-7; 15 bases fit TRBD2. The germline CDR1 and CDR2 sequences are LGHNA and YNFKEQ. V lost 1 base to trimming and J lost 10 bases; unmatched junction nucleotides: 5. This CDR3 has 15 amino acids.

The DNA for the CDR3 is TGTGCCAGCAGCTTGGACAGGTTCGAGCAGTACTTC. This encodes CASSLDRFEQYF. The chain uses TRBV5-5 and TRBJ2-7; maybe TRBD1 (5 bases). The CDR3 runs 12 residues. Looked up from germline, CDR1 is SGHKS and CDR2 is YYEKEE (reference sequence). V lost 0 bases to trimming and J lost 6 bases, with 7 bases between them.

This clonotype was observed a handful of times. The rearrangement links TRBV5-6 to TRBJ2-7; D call uncertain. This CDR3 is 12 amino acids long. The V end lost 2 bases, the J end lost 3 bases, and 6 bases lay between the germline ends. Germline CDR1 and CDR2: SGHDT and YYEEEE. The DNA of the CDR3 is TGTGCCAGCAGCTTCGAATACTACGAGCAGTACTTC. Translated: CASSFEYYEQYF.

This clonotype was counted many times. The chain uses TRBV12-3 or TRBV12-4 and TRBJ2-3; D unresolved. V was cut by 2 bases and J by 3 bases, with 9 bases left in between. The CDR3 length is 14 residues. The CDR3 region has the DNA TGTGCCAGCAGTTTATGGCAGAGAACAGATACGCAGTATTTT. This translates into CASSLWQRTDTQYF.

This clonotype was seen ten or more times. The genes are TRBV12-3 or TRBV12-4 and TRBJ1-5, with D possibly matching TRBD1 (5 bases). The CDR3 has 15 residues. V was pared by 5 bases and J by 1 base, with 12 bases between. The CDR3 sequence: CASSRDGRSNQPQHF. CDR3 sequence (DNA): TGTGCCAGCAGTCGGGACGGCCGAAGCAATCAGCCCCAGCATTTT.

The chain links TRBV6-1 to TRBJ1-2; 7 bases are a match to TRBD1. Germline V gives CDR1 MNHNS, CDR2 SASEGT. CDR3 length equals 13 residues. The junction had 6 bases not matched to a gene; V was cut back by 5 bases and J by 6 bases. Here the CDR3 reads CASSPTGFHGYTF. In DNA, the CDR3 is TGTGCCAGCAGTCCGACAGGGTTCCATGGCTACACCTTC.

This clonotype was recorded at least ten times. The V call is TRBV29-1, the J call TRBJ2-1; either TRBD1 or TRBD2 may supply D (5 bases each). The CDR3 has 12 residues. Deletions cut 4 bases from V and 7 bases from J, with 11 bases between. CDR1 is SQVTM and CDR2 is ANQGSEA in the germline V gene. CDR3 coding DNA: TGCAGCGTTGCCTGGGGGATGAATGAGCAGTTCTTC. Translation: CSVAWGMNEQFF.